This T cell receptor beta chain was identified in a study of shared T cell receptors in the human thymus. Repertoires were generated with immunoSEQ multiplex PCR, while TCRdb's copy carries only in-frame clones and drops some. This table holds roughly 700,000 clones, roughly 90% found once. V was clipped by 8 bases and J by 1 base, with 14 bases between them. This CDR3 is 14 amino acids long. Germline-derived CDR1 and CDR2 are WNHNN and SYGVQD (reference sequence). A further study also used this sample, focusing on human thymus T cells. That investigation notes: Corrective heart surgery yielded resections, and these provided the thymus tissue.

Material for sequencing was thymocytes. The chain combines TRBV10-1 with TRBJ1-1; TRBD1 might be the D (6 bases). The origin of this receptor is a boy younger than two with a congenital heart defect. The DNA of the CDR3 is TGCGCCAGCCGCGGGGGCCACTCGAACACTGAAGCTTTCTTT. Translating gives CASRGGHSNTEAFF.